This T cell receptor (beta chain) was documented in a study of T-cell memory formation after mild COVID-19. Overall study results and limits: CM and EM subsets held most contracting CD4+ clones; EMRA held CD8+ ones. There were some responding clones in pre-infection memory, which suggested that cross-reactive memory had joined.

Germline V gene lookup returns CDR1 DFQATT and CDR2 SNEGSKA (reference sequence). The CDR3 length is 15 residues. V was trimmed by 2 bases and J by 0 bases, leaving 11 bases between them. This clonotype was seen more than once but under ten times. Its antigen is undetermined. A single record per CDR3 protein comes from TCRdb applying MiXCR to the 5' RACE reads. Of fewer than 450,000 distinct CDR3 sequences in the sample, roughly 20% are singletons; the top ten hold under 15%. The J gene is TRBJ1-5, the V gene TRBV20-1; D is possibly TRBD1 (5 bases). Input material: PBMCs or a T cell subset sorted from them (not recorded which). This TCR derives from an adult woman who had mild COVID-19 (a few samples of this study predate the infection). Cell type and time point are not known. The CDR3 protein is CSARPGQHSNQPQHF. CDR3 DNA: TGCAGTGCTAGACCAGGGCAGCATAGCAATCAGCCCCAGCATTTT.